Below, 21 T cell receptor beta chains from the same sample are listed, as sequenced in a study of shared clonotypes between healthy human individuals. Profiled with immunoSEQ multiplex PCR; TCRdb holds only in-frame clones, not every one. The sample shows approximately 980,000 clones, approximately 80% of them seen only once. The material sequenced was memory CD4+ T cells sorted from blood. Stated subset: CD45RA-negative fraction. The receptors were sampled from a man aged 18 to 30 in good health.

The rearrangement joins TRBV6-8 to TRBJ2-7; TRBD1 matches at 8 bases. The CDR3 is 14 amino acids. Germline values: CDR1 MNHGY, CDR2 SAAAGT. J was trimmed by 3 bases and V by 4 bases; bases with no gene match: 5. The CDR3 nucleotides read TGTGCCAGCAGTTCCCCGGACAGGGACTACGAGCAGTACTTC. Translating gives CASSSPDRDYEQYF.

In nucleotides, the CDR3 is TGCGCCAGCAGCCTCGGTGGGATCTCCGGGGAGCTGTTTTTT. This translates into CASSLGGISGELFF. The rearrangement uses TRBV5-1 and TRBJ2-2; D unresolved. The CDR3 has 14 amino acids. CDR1 SGHRS and CDR2 YFSETQ come from the germline V gene. V dropped 4 bases and J dropped 6 bases, with 13 bases sitting between them.

The chain is built from TRBV9 and TRBJ2-7, with D perhaps TRBD1 (5 bases). Trimming removed 3 bases from V and 4 bases from J, with 17 bases in between. The CDR3 is made up of 15 amino acids. Germline V gene lookup returns CDR1 SGDLS and CDR2 YYNGEE. The CDR3 bases are TGTGCCAGCAGCGAAAATGTAGGGGCGCATTACGAGCAGTACTTC. This encodes CASSENVGAHYEQYF. The complete variable domain, with remaining parts taken from reference TRBV9 and TRBJ2-7, reads DSGVTQTPKHLITATGQRVTLRCSPRSGDLSVYWYQQSLDQGLQFLIQYYNGEERAKGNILERFSAQQFPDLHSELNLSSLELGDSALYFCASSENVGAHYEQYFGPGTRLTVT.

The V call is TRBV7-2, the J call TRBJ1-2, with D perhaps TRBD1 (5 bases). Trimming removed 5 bases at V and 8 bases at J, with 18 bases between. This CDR3 is built from 14 residues. Germline V CDR1 and CDR2: SGHTA, FQGNSA. This CDR3 is CASSVYRQSDGYTF. CDR3 DNA: TGTGCCAGCAGCGTCTACAGGCAGTCCGACGGCTACACCTTC. Using reference TRBV7-2 and TRBJ1-2 for the parts outside the CDR3, the full variable domain is GAGVSQSPSNKVTEKGKDVELRCDPISGHTALYWYRQSLGQGLEFLIYFQGNSAPDKSGLPSDRFSAERTGGSVSTLTIQRTQQEDSAVYLCASSVYRQSDGYTFGSGTRLTVV.

This clone appeared a single time. The chain is built from TRBV29-1 and TRBJ2-3; 12 bases fit TRBD1. Germline V lookup: CDR1 SQVTM, CDR2 ANQGSEA. The CDR3 spans 15 residues. V lost 6 bases and J lost 6; bases outside the gene matches: 10. CDR3: CSVTSGTGGVDTQYF. The CDR3 bases are TGCAGCGTCACTTCCGGGACAGGGGGCGTTGATACGCAGTATTTT.

In DNA form, the CDR3 reads TGTGCCAGCAGTAGCCGGGACAGGGGAACGCAGTATTTT. It is translated as CASSSRDRGTQYF. This sequence joins TRBV6-5 and TRBJ2-3; 10 bases match TRBD1. CDR1 is MNHEY, CDR2 SVGAGI, per germline. The CDR3 has 13 residues. V was clipped by 5 bases and J by 9 bases; unmatched bases: 5.

This clone was observed a handful of times. V gene TRBV5-8 combines with J gene TRBJ2-3; 8 bases fit TRBD2. The CDR3 runs to 16 residues. CDR1 SGHTS and CDR2 YDEGEE come from the germline V gene. Trimming at V came to 0 bases and at J to 2 bases, leaving 5 bases not matched to a gene. The CDR3 nucleotides are TGTGCCAGCAGCTTGGCCGCTAGCGGGTTCACAGATACGCAGTATTTT. The encoded protein is CASSLAASGFTDTQYF.

CDR3 in amino acids: CASSGLTSGRARETQYF. The CDR3 nucleotides are TGCGCCAGCAGCGGTCTAACTAGCGGGAGGGCCCGTGAGACCCAGTACTTC. The J gene is TRBJ2-5, the V gene TRBV5-1; TRBD2 agrees at 13 bases. Germline values: CDR1 SGHRS, CDR2 YFSETQ. J gave up 5 bases and V 4 bases, and 11 bases lay outside the gene matches. CDR3 size: 17 residues.

Comments on this clone: This specimen includes other DNA sequences encoding the same CDR3. This chain connects TRBV30 to TRBJ1-1, with 7 bases matching TRBD1. The length of the CDR3 is 13 residues. V lost 0 bases and J lost 4; bases outside the gene matches: 2. In germline, CDR1 is GTSNPN, CDR2 SVGIG (reference sequence). In DNA, the CDR3 is TGTGCCTGGAGTGTGAACAGGGGCACTGAAGCTTTCTTT. Residues: CAWSVNRGTEAFF.

This clone has a count of ten or more. The chain is built from TRBV4-2 and TRBJ2-2; D is possibly TRBD2 (6 bases). From germline, CDR1 is LGHNA and CDR2 YNFKEQ. The germline V and J ends were trimmed by 0 bases and 1 base, with 12 bases remaining between them. There are 17 residues in the CDR3. DNA for the CDR3: TGTGCCAGCAGCCAAGATTCCGGGGGAGGGAACACCGGGGAGCTGTTTTTT. Residues: CASSQDSGGGNTGELFF.

V usage is TRBV6-6 and J usage is TRBJ2-5; TRBD1 or TRBD2 may be the D gene (5 bases each). CDR1 and CDR2 (germline): MNHNY, SVGAGI (reference sequence). The CDR3 is made up of 15 amino acids. Trimming shortened V by 5 bases and J by 4 bases, and 17 bases separated the two germline ends. The DNA for the CDR3 is TGTGCCAGCAGTCCGTGGGGGTCCCAGGGAGAGACCCAGTACTTC. It yields the protein CASSPWGSQGETQYF.

This clone occurred once. V and J are TRBV30 and TRBJ1-2; unclear D gene. CDR3 length equals 13 residues. The V gene's germline CDR1 is GTSNPN and CDR2 SVGIG (reference sequence). V was pared by 0 bases and J by 8 bases, with 13 bases between. Written as DNA, the CDR3 is TGTGCCTGGAGTGTTAGGGCAGCCAGCGGCTACACCTTC. Translation gives CAWSVRAASGYTF.

V is TRBV11-1 and J is TRBJ1-1, with D possibly TRBD1 on 5 matching bases. Germline lookup yields CDR1 SGHAT and CDR2 FQDESV (reference sequence). The CDR3 length is 14 residues. V lost 5 bases and J lost 4, with 14 bases in between. Written as DNA, the CDR3 is TGTGCCAGCAGCCGGGGGAACGGGGGCACTGAAGCTTTCTTT. This gives the protein CASSRGNGGTEAFF.

The rearrangement uses TRBV2 and TRBJ2-5; no definite D call. Germline V gene data show CDR1 as SNHLY and CDR2 as FYNNEI. The CDR3 covers 14 residues. V dropped 6 bases and J dropped 0 bases, with 11 bases sitting between them. CDR3 in amino acids: CASRLTEHQETQYF. Here the CDR3 DNA reads TGTGCCAGCAGATTAACAGAACACCAAGAGACCCAGTACTTC. The variable domain in full, with the rest retrieved from reference TRBV2 and TRBJ2-5, is EPEVTQTPSHQVTQMGQEVILRCVPISNHLYFYWYRQILGQKVEFLVSFYNNEISEKSEIFDDQFSVERPDGSNFTLKIRSTKLEDSAMYFCASRLTEHQETQYFGPGTRLLVL.

This chain links TRBV5-4 with TRBJ2-5, with 11 bases identical to TRBD2. The V segment lost 3 bases and the J segment 5 bases; nucleotides outside the gene matches: 6. CDR3 length: 15 amino acids. Germline lookup yields CDR1 SGHNT and CDR2 YYREEE (reference sequence). The CDR3 sequence: CASSSLIAGGETQYF. DNA for the CDR3: TGTGCCAGCAGCTCCTTAATAGCGGGGGGGGAGACCCAGTACTTC.

V gene TRBV19 combines with J gene TRBJ1-6; 7 bases align to TRBD1. Germline assignment: CDR1 LNHDA and CDR2 SQIVND (reference sequence). J lost 4 bases, V lost 5 bases, and 5 bases had no gene match. The CDR3 totals 15 residues. In DNA, the CDR3 is TGTGCCAGTAGTCCCCGGGACAGTTATAATTCACCCCTCCACTTT. Translated: CASSPRDSYNSPLHF.

The rearrangement uses TRBV2 and TRBJ1-1; 9 bases fit TRBD1. The V and J ends lost 6 bases and 4 bases, in that order; junction bases with no gene match: 9. CDR1 is SNHLY, CDR2 FYNNEI, per germline. The CDR3 totals 15 residues. The CDR3 loop reads CASRGGTGRSTEAFF. In DNA form, the CDR3 reads TGTGCCAGCAGGGGGGGGACAGGGAGAAGCACTGAAGCTTTCTTT.

This clone occurred many times. Other DNA sequences of this sample code for an identical CDR3. V usage is TRBV30 and J usage is TRBJ2-3; a possible D gene is TRBD2 (5 bases). V gave up 0 bases and J gave up 1 base, with 8 bases separating them. The V gene's germline CDR1 is GTSNPN and CDR2 SVGIG (reference sequence). The CDR3 has 14 residues. The CDR3 region has the DNA TGTGCCTGGAGTGTAGGACTTGGCACAGATACGCAGTATTTT. It codes for CAWSVGLGTDTQYF.

This sequence joins TRBV5-5 and TRBJ1-5; tentative D call: TRBD1 (5 bases). V lost 0 bases and J 0 bases, leaving 10 bases between the germline ends. Germline V gene lookup returns CDR1 SGHKS and CDR2 YYEKEE (reference sequence). CDR3 size: 16 residues. CDR3 protein: CASSLGTQLSNQPQHF. CDR3 sequence (DNA): TGTGCCAGCAGCTTGGGGACACAACTTAGCAATCAGCCCCAGCATTTT.

Comments on this clone: Other nucleotide sequences in the sample specify the same CDR3. This sequence joins TRBV5-4 and TRBJ2-2; unclear D gene. The CDR3 totals 14 residues. Germline CDR1 reads SGHNT; CDR2 reads YYREEE (reference sequence). V gave up 2 bases and J gave up 1 base, with 6 bases separating them. CDR3: CASSLAGNTGELFF. The CDR3 DNA sequence: TGTGCCAGCAGCTTAGCCGGGAACACCGGGGAGCTGTTTTTT.

The J gene is TRBJ1-5, the V gene TRBV9, with D possibly TRBD1 on 5 matching bases. The germline gives CDR1 SGDLS, CDR2 YYNGEE. The germline V and J ends were trimmed by 0 bases and 8 bases, with 15 bases remaining between them. This CDR3 region has 15 residues. CDR3: CASSVGGSLWEPQHF. The CDR3 coding sequence is TGTGCCAGCAGCGTAGGGGGCTCTCTATGGGAGCCCCAGCATTTT. The variable domain in full, with the rest retrieved from reference TRBV9 and TRBJ1-5, is DSGVTQTPKHLITATGQRVTLRCSPRSGDLSVYWYQQSLDQGLQFLIQYYNGEERAKGNILERFSAQQFPDLHSELNLSSLELGDSALYFCASSVGGSLWEPQHFGDGTRLSIL.